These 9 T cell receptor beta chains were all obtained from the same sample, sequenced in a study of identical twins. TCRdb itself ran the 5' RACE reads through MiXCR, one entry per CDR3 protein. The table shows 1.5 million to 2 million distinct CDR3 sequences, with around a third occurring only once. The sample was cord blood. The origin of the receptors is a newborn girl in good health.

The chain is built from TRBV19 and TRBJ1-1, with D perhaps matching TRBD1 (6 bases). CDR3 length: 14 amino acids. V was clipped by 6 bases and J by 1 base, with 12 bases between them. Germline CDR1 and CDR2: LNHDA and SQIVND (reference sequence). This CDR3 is CASRLNRANTEAFF. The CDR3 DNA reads TGTGCCAGTAGACTGAACAGGGCGAACACTGAAGCTTTCTTT.

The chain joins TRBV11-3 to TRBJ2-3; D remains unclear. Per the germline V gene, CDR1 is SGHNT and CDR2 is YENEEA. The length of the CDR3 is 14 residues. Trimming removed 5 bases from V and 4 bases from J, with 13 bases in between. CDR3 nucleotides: TGTGCCAGCAGCAACCGGGCCCTTCCAGATACGCAGTATTTT. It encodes CASSNRALPDTQYF. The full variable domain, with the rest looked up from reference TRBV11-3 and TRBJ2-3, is EAGVVQSPRYKIIEKKQPVAFWCNPISGHNTLYWYLQNLGQGPELLIRYENEEAVDDSQLPKDRFSAERLKGVDSTLKIQPAELGDSAVYLCASSNRALPDTQYFGPGTRLTVL.

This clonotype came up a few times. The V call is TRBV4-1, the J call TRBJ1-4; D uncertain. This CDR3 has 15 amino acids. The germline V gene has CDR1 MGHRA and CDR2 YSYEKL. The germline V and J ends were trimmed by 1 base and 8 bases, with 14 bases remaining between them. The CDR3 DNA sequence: TGCGCCAGCAGCCAAGTAGGGATGGGTGAGGAAAAACTGTTTTTT. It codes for CASSQVGMGEEKLFF.

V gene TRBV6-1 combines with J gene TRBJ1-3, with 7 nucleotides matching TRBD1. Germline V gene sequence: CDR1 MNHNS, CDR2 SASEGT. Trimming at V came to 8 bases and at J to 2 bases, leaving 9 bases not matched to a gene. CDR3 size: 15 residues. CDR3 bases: TGTGCCAGCCGAACATTCAGGGGGACTGGAAACACCATATATTTT. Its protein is CASRTFRGTGNTIYF.

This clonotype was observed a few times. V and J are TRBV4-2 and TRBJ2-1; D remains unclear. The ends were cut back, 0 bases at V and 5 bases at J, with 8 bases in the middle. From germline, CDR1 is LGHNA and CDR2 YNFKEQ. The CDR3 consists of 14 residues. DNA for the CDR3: TGTGCCAGCAGCCAAGACCCCTTTAACAATGAGCAGTTCTTC. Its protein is CASSQDPFNNEQFF.

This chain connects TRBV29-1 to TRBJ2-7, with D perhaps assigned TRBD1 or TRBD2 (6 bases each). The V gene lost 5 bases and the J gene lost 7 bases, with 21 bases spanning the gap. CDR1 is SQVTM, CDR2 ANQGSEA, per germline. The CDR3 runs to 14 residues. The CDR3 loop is CSVTKGGSYNEQYF. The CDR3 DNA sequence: TGCAGCGTTACCAAAGGGGGGTCCTACAATGAGCAGTACTTC.

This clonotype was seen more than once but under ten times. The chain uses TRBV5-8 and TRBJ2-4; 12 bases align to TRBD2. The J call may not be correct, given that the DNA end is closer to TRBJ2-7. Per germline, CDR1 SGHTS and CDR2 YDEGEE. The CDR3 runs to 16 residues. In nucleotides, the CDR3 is TGTGCCAGCAGCAAGACTAGCGGGAGATCCACCTCCGAGCAGTACTTC. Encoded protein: CASSKTSGRSTSEQYF.

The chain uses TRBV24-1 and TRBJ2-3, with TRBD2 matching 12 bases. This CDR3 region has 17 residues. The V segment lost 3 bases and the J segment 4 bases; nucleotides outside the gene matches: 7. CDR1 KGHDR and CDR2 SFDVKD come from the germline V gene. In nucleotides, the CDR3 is TGTGCCACCAGTGATACTCTACTAGCGGGAGGTCCAGATACGCAGTATTTT. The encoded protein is CATSDTLLAGGPDTQYF.

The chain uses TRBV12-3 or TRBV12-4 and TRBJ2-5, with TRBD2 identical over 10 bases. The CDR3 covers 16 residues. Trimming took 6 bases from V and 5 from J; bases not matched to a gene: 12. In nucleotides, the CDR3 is TGTGCCAGCAGCAGAAATAGCGGGAGGACGGGGGAGACCCAGTACTTC. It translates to CASSRNSGRTGETQYF.